Presented here are 17 T cell receptor beta chains from one specimen sequenced in a study of shared clonotypes between healthy human individuals. Profiled with immunoSEQ multiplex PCR; TCRdb holds only in-frame clones, not every one. The sample yields roughly 850,000 clones, 90% to 97% seen once. In the naive CD8 group, cells lacked CD45RO and were positively selected for CCR7, so terminally differentiated effector memory CD45RA+ cells were left out. What was sequenced was naive CD8+ T cells sorted from blood. The receptor source for this set is a man aged 25 to 40 in good health.

The gene calls are TRBV27 and TRBJ2-1; D remains unclear. Trimming stripped 7 bases from V and 0 bases from J, with 10 bases between. From germline, CDR1 is MNHEY and CDR2 SMNVEV (reference sequence). There are 14 residues in the CDR3. This chain's CDR3 is CASNTLNSYNEQFF. The CDR3 DNA is TGTGCCAGCAATACACTCAACTCCTACAATGAGCAGTTCTTC.

This rearrangement joins TRBV30 to TRBJ2-1; 11 nucleotides agree with TRBD2. Per the germline V gene, CDR1 is GTSNPN and CDR2 is SVGIG (reference sequence). The CDR3 is 16 amino acids. After removal of 0 bases from V and 8 bases from J, the junction contained 9 bases not matched to a gene. The CDR3 loop reads CAWSVGTSGSYDEQFF. The CDR3 region has the DNA TGTGCCTGGAGTGTAGGAACTAGCGGGAGTTATGATGAGCAGTTCTTC.

This clone was picked up one time. This rearrangement joins TRBV2 to TRBJ2-7; 8 bases agree with TRBD1. Looked up from germline, CDR1 is SNHLY and CDR2 is FYNNEI. The CDR3 contains 15 residues. J lost 1 base, V lost 6 bases, and 8 bases had no gene match. The CDR3 DNA reads TGTGCCAGCAGAGAACGGACAGGGTGGTCCTACGAGCAGTACTTC. The encoded protein is CASRERTGWSYEQYF.

This chain links TRBV5-1 with TRBJ2-2; 8 positions match TRBD1. The trim removed 6 bases at V and 5 bases at J, leaving 12 bases unmatched. Germline V gene sequence: CDR1 SGHRS, CDR2 YFSETQ. The CDR3 runs 16 residues. CDR3 loop: CASTLRQGIKTGELFF. CDR3 nucleotides: TGCGCCAGCACCCTAAGACAGGGGATAAAGACCGGGGAGCTGTTTTTT.

J is TRBJ1-1 and V is TRBV9, with TRBD1 as a possible D gene (5 bases). From germline, CDR1 is SGDLS and CDR2 YYNGEE. CDR3 length: 13 amino acids. Trimming shortened V by 3 bases and J by 5 bases, and 11 bases separated the two germline ends. The DNA for the CDR3 is TGTGCCAGCAGCGCGAACGGGGGGACTGAAGCTTTCTTT. Amino acid sequence: CASSANGGTEAFF.

V gene TRBV18 combines with J gene TRBJ2-1; D possibly uses TRBD1 or TRBD2 (7 bases each). The germline V and J ends were trimmed by 0 bases and 9 bases, with 15 bases remaining between them. The CDR3 covers 15 residues. The V gene's germline CDR1 is KGHSH and CDR2 LQKENI. The CDR3 nucleotides are TGTGCCAGCTCACCACCGGCAGGGGGGAGGGGTGAGCAGTTCTTC. The encoded protein is CASSPPAGGRGEQFF.

This clone showed up just once. CDR3: CSVAWELAGGSGGDNEQFF. The CDR3 coding sequence is TGCAGCGTTGCTTGGGAACTAGCGGGAGGCTCCGGGGGGGACAATGAGCAGTTCTTC. This rearrangement joins TRBV29-1 to TRBJ2-1; 12 nucleotides line up with TRBD2. The germline gives CDR1 SQVTM, CDR2 ANQGSEA. This CDR3 has 19 residues. Trimming cost V 4 bases and J 5 bases; bases outside gene matches: 18.

The V gene is TRBV7-8, the J gene TRBJ2-1; unclear D gene. CDR3 size: 13 residues. V shed 8 bases and J shed 0 bases, with 8 bases lying between them. CDR1 and CDR2 (germline): SGHVS, FQNEAQ. The DNA for the CDR3 is TGTGCCAGCGGACGCGGCTCCTACAATGAGCAGTTCTTC. Residues: CASGRGSYNEQFF. The complete variable domain, with remaining parts taken from reference TRBV7-8 and TRBJ2-1, reads GAGVSQSPRYKVAKRGQDVALRCDPISGHVSLFWYQQALGQGPEFLTYFQNEAQLDKSGLPSDRFFAERPEGSVSTLKIQRTQQEDSAVYLCASGRGSYNEQFFGPGTRLTVL.

The V and J genes are TRBV25-1 and TRBJ2-5; D not resolved. Between the trimmed V and J ends, which lost 1 base and 5 bases, there was a span of 11 bases. The CDR3 has 14 amino acids. Germline V gene lookup returns CDR1 MGHDK and CDR2 SYGVNS. The CDR3 here is CASSEFVRAETQYF. The CDR3 DNA is TGTGCCAGCAGTGAATTTGTCCGGGCTGAGACCCAGTACTTC. The full variable domain, rest sourced from reference TRBV25-1 and TRBJ2-5, is EADIYQTPRYLVIGTGKKITLECSQTMGHDKMYWYQQDPGMELHLIHYSYGVNSTEKGDLSSESTVSRIRTEHFPLTLESARPSHTSQYLCASSEFVRAETQYFGPGTRLLVL.

This clone was seen only once. This chain uses TRBV10-2 with TRBJ2-7, with D unclear. Germline V CDR1 and CDR2: WSHSY, SAAADI. The CDR3 is 12 amino acids. Trimming took off 1 base at V and 5 bases at J, with 6 bases between the two ends. In DNA, the CDR3 is TGCGCCAGCAGTGAGTGGGCCAACGAGCAGTACTTC. This sequence encodes CASSEWANEQYF.

The J gene is TRBJ2-4, the V gene TRBV2, with 10 bases that match TRBD1. CDR1 SNHLY and CDR2 FYNNEI come from the germline V gene. The CDR3 spans 13 residues. Germline trimming cut 8 bases from V and 8 bases from J; bases unmatched to any gene: 6. In DNA form, the CDR3 reads TGTGCCAGCCGGCGGGACAGGGGCGACATTCAGTACTTC. Its translation: CASRRDRGDIQYF.

The genes are TRBV14 and TRBJ1-4, with 11 nucleotides matching TRBD1. Germline V CDR1 and CDR2: SGHDN, FVKESK. This CDR3 contains 17 residues. With 2 bases clipped from V and 4 bases from J, the junction kept 6 bases outside the gene matches. This chain's CDR3 is CASSQTGTGGYNEKLFF. DNA of the CDR3: TGTGCCAGCAGCCAAACCGGGACAGGGGGGTATAATGAAAAACTGTTTTTT.

The J gene is TRBJ2-7, the V gene TRBV9; 14 bases agree with TRBD2. CDR3 size: 14 residues. V lost 3 bases and J lost 6; bases outside the gene matches: 2. Germline V lookup: CDR1 SGDLS, CDR2 YYNGEE. CDR3 coding DNA: TGTGCCAGCAGCGGGACTAGCGGGAGGTCCGAGCAGTACTTC. Translating it yields CASSGTSGRSEQYF. The full variable domain, in which reference TRBV9 and TRBJ2-7 provide the parts outside the CDR3, is DSGVTQTPKHLITATGQRVTLRCSPRSGDLSVYWYQQSLDQGLQFLIQYYNGEERAKGNILERFSAQQFPDLHSELNLSSLELGDSALYFCASSGTSGRSEQYFGPGTRLTVT.

This chain uses TRBV9 with TRBJ2-5; 8 nucleotides align to TRBD2. CDR1 is SGDLS, CDR2 YYNGEE, per germline. This CDR3 region has 14 residues. Trimming cost V 3 bases and J 2 bases; bases outside gene matches: 3. The CDR3 DNA reads as TGTGCCAGCAGCGGTAGCGGGATACAAGAGACCCAGTACTTC. Translating gives CASSGSGIQETQYF.

As for this clone: Other DNA variants within this sample encode the same CDR3. The V gene is TRBV27, the J gene TRBJ2-1; 7 bases are shared with TRBD2. The V and J ends lost 3 bases and 0 bases, in that order; junction bases with no gene match: 2. This CDR3 has 15 residues. Germline V gene sequence: CDR1 MNHEY, CDR2 SMNVEV (reference sequence). The CDR3 protein is CASSFAGVSYNEQFF. For the CDR3, the DNA is TGTGCCAGCAGTTTCGCGGGAGTCTCCTACAATGAGCAGTTCTTC.

CDR3 amino acids: CSVEVRVAEAFF. The DNA of the CDR3 is TGCAGCGTTGAAGTCCGGGTGGCTGAAGCTTTCTTT. This chain joins TRBV29-1 and TRBJ1-1, with D unresolved. Germline assignment: CDR1 SQVTM and CDR2 ANQGSEA. The V end lost 1 base, the J end lost 6 bases, and 9 bases lay between the germline ends. The CDR3 consists of 12 residues.

The V gene is TRBV10-1, the J gene TRBJ1-1; tentatively, D is TRBD1 (5 bases). Germline V gene lookup returns CDR1 WNHNN and CDR2 SYGVQD (reference sequence). Trimming removed 6 bases at V and 8 bases at J, with 19 bases between. The CDR3 is 14 residues long. This CDR3 is CASSLGPGTLEAFF. DNA of the CDR3: TGCGCCAGCAGCCTTGGACCCGGGACGCTAGAAGCTTTCTTT.